This record concerns one T cell receptor (beta chain) sequence. Its specificity is not known. The RNA, roughly 0.45 to 1 ug, was put through reverse transcription using random hexamers. Amplification of TCR beta CDR3 by immunoSEQ multiplex PCR spanned 54 Vbeta and 13 Jbeta. TCRdb reprocessed the immunoSEQ multiplex PCR reads with MiXCR, giving one entry per CDR3 protein. The sample contains 150,000 to 250,000 distinct CDR3 sequences, roughly 96% of which appear only once. Purification of the CD8+ and CD4+ T cells relied on negative isolation, and TEMRA cells underwent FACS enrichment. The data originate from a study of CD8 T cells in Susac syndrome. Whole-study results and caveats: The study admitted that it had a relatively small number of individuals in its TCR sequencing and HLA analysis.

The V and J ends lost 2 bases and 6 bases, in that order; junction bases with no gene match: 6. Germline CDR1 and CDR2: DFQATT and SNEGSKA (reference sequence). CDR3 length equals 14 residues. Sequenced sample: CD4+ T cells from PBMCs. The J gene is TRBJ1-4, the V gene TRBV20-1, with 7 bases identical to TRBD1. The receptor was derived from a human donor with multiple sclerosis. CDR3 protein: CSARHPTGDEKLFF. CDR3 coding DNA: TGCAGTGCTAGACATCCCACAGGGGATGAAAAACTGTTTTTT.